This TCR beta chain was observed in a study of blood T cells in healthy people across ages. Whole-study results and caveats: Unsorted PBMCs prevented conclusive naive versus antigen-experienced comparison. Higher diversity, along with more naive CD4+ cells, distinguished long-lived donors from aged donors. Estimated diversity across one million T cells was deemed an underestimate.

Turning to this clonotype: The antigen is not known.

It was with a sample-barcoded 5' primer and a J-beta primer mix that a second PCR of roughly 6 to 12 cycles was run. TCRdb passed the 5' RACE reads through MiXCR, listing each CDR3 protein once. The table includes over 1,200,000 distinct CDR3 sequences, 59% detected once. CDR1 is MNHEY and CDR2 is SVGAGI in the germline V gene. With 8 bases removed from V and 5 bases from J, the gap between germline ends came to 15 bases. This CDR3 is 13 amino acids long. Healthy Caucasians from Russia aged roughly 6 to 95 served as donors. Sequencing was carried out using blood. The receptor comes from a man between 18 and 35 years old in good health. The chain uses TRBV6-5 and TRBJ2-5; D perhaps matches TRBD1 (5 bases). The CDR3 protein is CASYRQARETQYF. CDR3 in DNA: TGTGCCAGCTACAGGCAGGCGCGGGAGACCCAGTACTTC.